The 23 T cell receptor beta chains presented below share a single source sample, sequenced in a study of identical twins. TCRdb re-called the 5' RACE reads through MiXCR, storing one row per CDR3 protein. Here the sample spans about 210,000 distinct CDR3 sequences, around 10% being singletons. Sequencing was carried out using memory (CD45RO+) T cells sorted from blood. The receptors here all came from a woman younger than 30 in good health.

This clonotype occurred a few times. The chain is built from TRBV6-1 and TRBJ1-1; tentative D call: TRBD1 (6 bases). Per the germline V gene, CDR1 is MNHNS and CDR2 is SASEGT. CDR3 length equals 14 residues. V was shortened by 7 bases and J by 5 bases, with 17 bases between the two germline ends. CDR3 sequence: CASTKDRRYTEAFF. The CDR3, as DNA: TGTGCCAGCACAAAAGACAGGAGGTATACTGAAGCTTTCTTT.

This clonotype came up a few times. The chain recombines TRBV20-1 with TRBJ2-1; D possibly corresponds to TRBD1 (7 bases). Germline V gene sequence: CDR1 DFQATT, CDR2 SNEGSKA (reference sequence). This CDR3 spans 16 amino acids. Trimming left V 1 base short and J 9 bases short, with 22 bases between. The CDR3 region has the DNA TGCAGTGCTAGAGTACAGGGGTCGGGGTTCGGGGGTGAGCAGTTCTTC. Translated: CSARVQGSGFGGEQFF.

This clonotype has just a few counts. This chain joins TRBV29-1 and TRBJ1-1; possibly TRBD1 for D (6 bases). Trimming removed 7 bases at V and 0 bases at J, with 9 bases between. Germline CDR1 reads SQVTM; CDR2 reads ANQGSEA. This CDR3 has 12 residues. In DNA form, the CDR3 reads TGCAGCGGGGGACACCTGAACACTGAAGCTTTCTTT. Translated: CSGGHLNTEAFF.

There are many counts of this clonotype. The chain joins TRBV18 to TRBJ1-2, with TRBD1 identical over 8 bases. V shed 2 bases, J shed 3 bases, and the junction held 5 bases outside the gene matches. The CDR3 has 15 residues. Germline loops: CDR1 KGHSH, CDR2 LQKENI. The CDR3 DNA reads as TGTGCCAGCTCACCAGCAGGGGGCGTCGACTATGGCTACACCTTC. It translates to CASSPAGGVDYGYTF.

The chain links TRBV13 to TRBJ2-7, with 8 nucleotides matching TRBD1. Germline assignment: CDR1 PRHDT and CDR2 FYEKMQ (reference sequence). V lost 5 bases and J lost 4; bases outside the gene matches: 10. The CDR3 spans 15 residues. The CDR3 spells CASSRLPGGVYEQYF. The CDR3 DNA reads as TGTGCCAGCAGCCGGCTTCCAGGGGGCGTGTACGAGCAGTACTTC.

This clonotype was detected only a few times. The chain has TRBV4-3 and TRBJ2-3, with D uncertain. V was trimmed by 4 bases and J by 5 bases, leaving 10 bases between them. CDR3 size: 13 residues. CDR1 and CDR2 from the germline V gene are LGHNA and YSLEER. The chain's CDR3 is CASSLSTEDTQYF. The CDR3 DNA reads TGCGCCAGCAGCCTTTCGACCGAAGATACGCAGTATTTT.

This clonotype appeared once. The V and J genes are TRBV2 and TRBJ2-7; D may be TRBD1 or TRBD2 (5 bases each). The V end was cut by 4 bases, the J end by 2 bases, with 12 bases between. Per the germline V gene, CDR1 is SNHLY and CDR2 is FYNNEI. CDR3 length equals 14 residues. CDR3 sequence reads: CASSGKGRTYEQYF. The CDR3 DNA follows: TGTGCCAGCAGTGGAAAGGGACGAACCTACGAGCAGTACTTC.

This clonotype was seen a few times. The V and J genes are TRBV3-1 and TRBJ1-2; no clear D. The germline V gene encodes CDR1 LGHDT and CDR2 YNNKEL (reference sequence). V lost 1 base to trimming and J lost 8 bases, with 14 bases between them. The CDR3 spans 14 residues. CDR3 DNA sequence: TGTGCCAGCAGCCAAGTTCCAAAACCGTTAGGCTACACCTTC. It translates to CASSQVPKPLGYTF.

The rearrangement joins TRBV4-1 to TRBJ2-1; TRBD2 matches at 11 bases. Trimming removed 4 bases from V and 8 bases from J; junction bases left unmatched: 7. This CDR3 contains 15 residues. Germline V gene sequence: CDR1 MGHRA, CDR2 YSYEKL. The CDR3 loop reads CASSLSGRAGDEQFF. DNA of the CDR3: TGCGCCAGCAGCCTTAGCGGGAGGGCCGGGGATGAGCAGTTCTTC.

The sample holds a few counts of this clonotype. This chain joins TRBV20-1 and TRBJ1-2, with D maybe TRBD1 (5 bases). Germline V gene data show CDR1 as DFQATT and CDR2 as SNEGSKA (reference sequence). Trimming took 2 bases from V and 0 from J, leaving 16 bases between them. This CDR3 region has 16 residues. The CDR3: CSARKKWGSANYGYTF. The DNA of the CDR3 is TGCAGTGCTAGAAAAAAGTGGGGCAGTGCTAACTATGGCTACACCTTC.

This clonotype was seen a few times. The rearrangement joins TRBV12-3 or TRBV12-4 to TRBJ1-2; possibly TRBD1 for D (6 bases). The germline V and J ends were trimmed by 2 bases and 6 bases, with 13 bases remaining between them. The CDR3 extends over 14 amino acids. This chain's CDR3 is CASSLWGGEDGYTF. The CDR3 DNA sequence: TGTGCCAGCAGTTTATGGGGGGGCGAGGATGGCTACACCTTC.

This clonotype was observed a handful of times. This chain links TRBV5-1 with TRBJ2-1; D not certain. The CDR3 length is 13 residues. The V and J ends lost 0 bases and 5 bases respectively, with 6 bases between them. Germline assignment: CDR1 SGHRS and CDR2 YFSETQ. CDR3 in amino acids: CASSLGAHNEQFF. The DNA of the CDR3 is TGCGCCAGCAGCTTGGGGGCACACAATGAGCAGTTCTTC.

This clonotype was observed a few times. V usage is TRBV5-5 and J usage is TRBJ1-4, with D possibly being TRBD1 (5 bases). V gave up 5 bases and J gave up 7 bases, with 21 bases separating them. CDR3 length equals 16 residues. Germline V gene sequence: CDR1 SGHKS, CDR2 YYEKEE (reference sequence). The CDR3 nucleotides read TGTGCCAGCAGTTCCGGCGGGGGGAGATTACGTGAAAAACTGTTTTTT. Translated: CASSSGGGRLREKLFF.

This clonotype has ten or more counts. The rearrangement joins TRBV6-7 to TRBJ2-1; D is perhaps TRBD1 or TRBD2 (5 bases each). TRBV6-7 is labeled an ORF, and its function is uncertain. This CDR3 contains 16 residues. The V end lost 3 bases, the J end lost 5 bases, and 17 bases lay between the germline ends. The CDR3 nucleotides are TGTGCCAGCAGTTATTTTAGTGGGACCGAGCACAATGAGCAGTTCTTC. Protein product: CASSYFSGTEHNEQFF.

At least ten counts were recorded for this clonotype. The chain recombines TRBV2 with TRBJ2-7, with D possibly matching TRBD2 (7 bases). This CDR3 is 12 amino acids long. The germline V gene encodes CDR1 SNHLY and CDR2 FYNNEI. The V and J ends lost 7 bases and 8 bases respectively, with 15 bases between them. CDR3 sequence: CASIAGAAKQYF. The CDR3 DNA sequence: TGTGCCAGCATTGCGGGGGCAGCGAAGCAGTACTTC.

In its sample, this clonotype was seen many times. The genes are TRBV5-1 and TRBJ2-1; D is unresolved. With 0 bases removed from V and 0 bases from J, the gap between germline ends came to 4 bases. CDR1 is SGHRS, CDR2 YFSETQ, per germline. CDR3 size: 14 residues. CDR3 sequence reads: CASSLASSYNEQFF. The CDR3 nucleotides are TGCGCCAGCAGCTTGGCTAGCTCCTACAATGAGCAGTTCTTC.

This clonotype appeared many times. V and J are TRBV7-9 and TRBJ2-7; 10 bases align to TRBD2. V was clipped by 5 bases and J by 4 bases; unmatched bases: 5. Germline CDR1 and CDR2: SEHNR and FQNEAQ (reference sequence). This CDR3 spans 14 amino acids. CDR3: CASSLSGRAYEQYF. CDR3 nucleotide sequence: TGTGCCAGCAGCCTAAGCGGGAGGGCTTACGAGCAGTACTTC.

The chain joins TRBV7-2 to TRBJ2-3, with D possibly being TRBD2 (5 bases). This CDR3 has 14 amino acids. Trimming pared 6 bases from V and 0 bases from J, leaving 10 bases between. Germline CDR1 and CDR2: SGHTA and FQGNSA. The CDR3 region is CASRWTGSTDTQYF. CDR3 DNA: TGTGCCAGCAGATGGACGGGGAGCACAGATACGCAGTATTTT.

This clonotype was counted at least ten times. The chain has TRBV29-1 and TRBJ2-7; D is unresolved. The CDR3 covers 14 residues. The germline V gene has CDR1 SQVTM and CDR2 ANQGSEA. Trimming cost V 3 bases and J 1 base, with 13 bases left between them. CDR3 coding DNA: TGCAGCGTTGAGGGCGGCTCCCCTTCCTACGAGCAGTACTTC. Translation gives CSVEGGSPSYEQYF.

This clonotype has more than one count but fewer than ten. The rearrangement joins TRBV6-1 to TRBJ2-2, with D maybe TRBD1 (6 bases). There are 15 residues in the CDR3. V lost 7 bases and J 2 bases, leaving 14 bases between the germline ends. Per germline, CDR1 MNHNS and CDR2 SASEGT. This CDR3 is CASNRGTTNTGELFF. In DNA form, the CDR3 reads TGTGCCAGCAACCGAGGGACAACCAACACCGGGGAGCTGTTTTTT.

The chain couples TRBV5-1 to TRBJ2-7; TRBD1 agrees at 8 bases. CDR3 length: 13 amino acids. The V segment lost 3 bases and the J segment 5 bases; nucleotides outside the gene matches: 4. Germline CDR1 reads SGHRS; CDR2 reads YFSETQ. CDR3 bases: TGCGCCAGCAGCTCGAGGACAGGGAACGAGCAGTACTTC. Translated, it gives CASSSRTGNEQYF.

The sample holds a few counts of this clonotype. This rearrangement joins TRBV12-5 to TRBJ2-1; D is undetermined. The V and J ends lost 5 bases and 11 bases respectively, with 13 bases between them. CDR3 size: 12 residues. Germline loops: CDR1 LGHNT, CDR2 FRNRAP. For the CDR3, the DNA is TGTGCTAGTGGTGTACTAACATCTAAGCAGTTCTTC. This translates into CASGVLTSKQFF.

The chain carries TRBV11-3 and TRBJ2-1; D call uncertain. V lost 3 bases, J lost 5 bases, and 14 bases lay in between. This CDR3 is 15 amino acids long. Germline V gene sequence: CDR1 SGHNT, CDR2 YENEEA. CDR3 region: CASSFDHQDHNEQFF. The CDR3, as DNA: TGTGCCAGCAGCTTCGACCACCAAGACCACAATGAGCAGTTCTTC.